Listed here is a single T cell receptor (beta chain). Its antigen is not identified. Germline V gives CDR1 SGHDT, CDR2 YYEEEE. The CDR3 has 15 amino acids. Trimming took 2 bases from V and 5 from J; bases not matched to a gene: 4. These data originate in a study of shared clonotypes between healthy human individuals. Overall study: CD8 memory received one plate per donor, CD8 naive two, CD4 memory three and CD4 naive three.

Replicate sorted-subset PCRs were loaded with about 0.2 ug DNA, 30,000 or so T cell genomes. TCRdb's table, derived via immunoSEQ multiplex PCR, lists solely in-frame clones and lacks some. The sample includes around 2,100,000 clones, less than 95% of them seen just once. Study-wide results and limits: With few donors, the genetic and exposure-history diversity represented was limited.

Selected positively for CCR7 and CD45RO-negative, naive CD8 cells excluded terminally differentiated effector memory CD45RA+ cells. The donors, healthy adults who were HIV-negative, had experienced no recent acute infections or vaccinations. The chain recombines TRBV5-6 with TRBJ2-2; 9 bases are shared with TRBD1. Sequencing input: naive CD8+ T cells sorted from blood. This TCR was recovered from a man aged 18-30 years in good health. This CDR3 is CASSFGTGWTGELFF. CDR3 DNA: TGTGCCAGCAGCTTCGGGACAGGGTGGACCGGGGAGCTGTTTTTT.